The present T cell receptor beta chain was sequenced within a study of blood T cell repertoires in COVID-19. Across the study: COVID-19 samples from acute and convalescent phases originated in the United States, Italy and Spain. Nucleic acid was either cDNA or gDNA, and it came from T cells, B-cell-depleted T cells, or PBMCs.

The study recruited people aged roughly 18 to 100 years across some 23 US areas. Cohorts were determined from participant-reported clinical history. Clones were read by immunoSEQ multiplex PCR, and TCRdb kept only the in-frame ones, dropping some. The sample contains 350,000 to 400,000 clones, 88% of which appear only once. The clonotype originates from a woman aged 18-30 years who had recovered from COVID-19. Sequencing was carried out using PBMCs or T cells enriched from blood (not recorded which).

The chain's CDR3 is CASSQGAEETQYF. CDR3 bases: TGTGCCAGCAGCCAAGGGGCCGAAGAGACCCAGTACTTC. The chain has TRBV3-1 (or the pseudogene TRBV3-2) and TRBJ2-5; no clear D gene. The CDR3 totals 13 residues. V was clipped by 1 base and J by 3 bases, with 6 bases between them. The germline gives CDR1 LGHDT, CDR2 YNNKEL (reference sequence).